These T cell receptor beta chains were read from a single sample in a study of identical twins. Each CDR3 protein is one row after TCRdb ran MiXCR on the 5' RACE reads. The profile shows 400,000 to 550,000 distinct CDR3 sequences, over 11% of them singletons. The same sample was also used in a study of yellow fever vaccine responses in identical twins.

The sequenced material came from CD4+ T cells sorted from blood. Receptors were obtained from a woman under 30 in good health. Both conserved end residues are part of each CDR3. A D gene is named only where the DNA matches it firmly. The size of a clone is reported for some rows only, either as once, few or many, or as a class for expanded clones.

j_call: TRBJ2-2
clone_size: -
d_call: -
v_call: TRBV10-3
cdr3_nt: TGTGCCATCAGTGAAGGCACGAACACCGGGGAGCTGTTTTTT
cdr3_aa: CAISEGTNTGELFF

j_call: TRBJ2-2
clone_size: few
d_call: TRBD1
v_call: TRBV18
cdr3_nt: TGTGCCAGCTCACAAAGGGACAGGAGCACCGGGGAGCTGTTTTTT
cdr3_aa: CASSQRDRSTGELFF

j_call: TRBJ2-2
clone_size: many
d_call: TRBD1
v_call: TRBV25-1
cdr3_nt: TGCGCCAGCAGAGGGACAGGGAACACCGGGGAGCTGTTTTTT
cdr3_aa: CASRGTGNTGELFF

j_call: TRBJ2-7
clone_size: few
d_call: -
v_call: TRBV29-1
cdr3_nt: TGCAGCGTTGCTAGTGGGGAATACTACGAGCAGTACTTC
cdr3_aa: CSVASGEYYEQYF

j_call: TRBJ2-6
clone_size: -
d_call: -
v_call: TRBV11-2
cdr3_nt: TGTGCCAGCAGCTTAGTTGGGAATCCGGGACGGGCGTCTGGGGCCAACGTCCTGACTTTC
cdr3_aa: CASSLVGNPGRASGANVLTF

j_call: TRBJ2-7
clone_size: -
d_call: TRBD2
v_call: TRBV20-1
cdr3_nt: TGCAGTGGCCGAAGCGGGAGGTACGAGCAGTACTTC
cdr3_aa: CSGRSGRYEQYF

j_call: TRBJ1-6
clone_size: -
d_call: -
v_call: TRBV18
cdr3_nt: TGTGCCAGCTCACCTTCCCCAAGTTTCTATAATTCACCCCTCCACTTT
cdr3_aa: CASSPSPSFYNSPLHF

j_call: TRBJ2-6
clone_size: few
d_call: -
v_call: TRBV3-1
cdr3_nt: TGTGCCAGCAGCCAGGGGAACTCTCGCTCTGGGGCCAACGTCCTGACTTTC
cdr3_aa: CASSQGNSRSGANVLTF

j_call: TRBJ2-1
clone_size: few
d_call: -
v_call: TRBV6-1
cdr3_nt: TGTGCCAGCGGAGCCCGAGCGACAAGTACCGCCAATGAGCAGTTCTTC
cdr3_aa: CASGARATSTANEQFF

j_call: TRBJ2-3
clone_size: few
d_call: -
v_call: TRBV27
cdr3_nt: TGTGCCAGCAGTTTATGGGGGGCGTCAGATACGCAGTATTTT
cdr3_aa: CASSLWGASDTQYF

j_call: TRBJ2-3
clone_size: few
d_call: -
v_call: TRBV20-1
cdr3_nt: TGCAGTGAGGAGAACACAGATACGCAGTATTTT
cdr3_aa: CSEENTDTQYF

j_call: TRBJ2-7
clone_size: few
d_call: TRBD2
v_call: TRBV20-1
cdr3_nt: TGCAGTGCTAGATTCCCGGGACTAGGTTACGAGCAGTACTTC
cdr3_aa: CSARFPGLGYEQYF

j_call: TRBJ2-7
clone_size: few
d_call: -
v_call: TRBV4-1
cdr3_nt: TGCGCCAGCAGCCAGTCGGACAGATCCTACGAGCAGTACTTC
cdr3_aa: CASSQSDRSYEQYF

j_call: TRBJ2-1
clone_size: many
d_call: -
v_call: TRBV29-1
cdr3_nt: TGCAGCGGTACCTACAATGAGCAGTTCTTC
cdr3_aa: CSGTYNEQFF

j_call: TRBJ2-3
clone_size: -
d_call: -
v_call: TRBV20-1
cdr3_nt: TGCAGTGCTACACGCGGAAGCACTGCTACAGATACGCAGTATTTT
cdr3_aa: CSATRGSTATDTQYF

j_call: TRBJ2-5
clone_size: few
d_call: -
v_call: TRBV27
cdr3_nt: TGTGCCAGCAGTTTAAGAAGTCCCGGACAACCAAAAGAGACCCAGTACTTC
cdr3_aa: CASSLRSPGQPKETQYF

j_call: TRBJ2-7
clone_size: few
d_call: TRBD2
v_call: TRBV5-5
cdr3_nt: TGTGCCAGCAGCACCTTTAGCGGGAGTAACGAGCAGTACTTC
cdr3_aa: CASSTFSGSNEQYF

j_call: TRBJ1-1
clone_size: few
d_call: -
v_call: TRBV6-5
cdr3_nt: TGTGCCAGCAGTTACGGGCAGCGGAACACTGAAGCTTTCTTT
cdr3_aa: CASSYGQRNTEAFF

j_call: TRBJ2-7
clone_size: once
d_call: TRBD2
v_call: TRBV5-1
cdr3_nt: TGCGCCAGCGGGGGGGACTCCTACGAGCAGTACTTC
cdr3_aa: CASGGDSYEQYF

j_call: TRBJ2-1
clone_size: few
d_call: -
v_call: TRBV5-1
cdr3_nt: TGCGCCAGCAGCCAAGGTAGGGGGGGACAACCGAATGAGCAGTTCTTC
cdr3_aa: CASSQGRGGQPNEQFF

j_call: TRBJ1-5
clone_size: few
d_call: TRBD1
v_call: TRBV29-1
cdr3_nt: TGCAGCGTTGAAGATAGGACAGGGGGCGATCAGCCCCAGCATTTT
cdr3_aa: CSVEDRTGGDQPQHF

j_call: TRBJ1-5
clone_size: -
d_call: -
v_call: TRBV5-1
cdr3_nt: TGCGCCAGCAGCTTGGCGGGATTTCAGCCCCAGCATTTT
cdr3_aa: CASSLAGFQPQHF

j_call: TRBJ2-3
clone_size: few
d_call: TRBD2
v_call: TRBV7-2
cdr3_nt: TGTGCCAGCAGCCCTAGCGGGACTAAGATTGCCACAGATACGCAGTATTTT
cdr3_aa: CASSPSGTKIATDTQYF

j_call: TRBJ2-4
clone_size: -
d_call: -
v_call: TRBV20-1
cdr3_nt: TGCAGTGTCCCGGATCTAGCCAAAAACATTCAGTACTTC
cdr3_aa: CSVPDLAKNIQYF

j_call: TRBJ2-5
clone_size: -
d_call: TRBD2
v_call: TRBV9
cdr3_nt: TGTGCCAGCAGCTCACTGGGACTAGCGGGAGGAGAGGCCCAGTACTTC
cdr3_aa: CASSSLGLAGGEAQYF

j_call: TRBJ2-5
clone_size: -
d_call: TRBD2
v_call: TRBV5-6
cdr3_nt: TGTGCCAGCAGCCCGCCGGGACTAGCGGGAGCTCGCCAGTACTTC
cdr3_aa: CASSPPGLAGARQYF

j_call: TRBJ2-6
clone_size: few
d_call: -
v_call: TRBV7-9
cdr3_nt: TGTGCCAGCAGCCTCAGCAAGGCCAACGTCCTGACTTTC
cdr3_aa: CASSLSKANVLTF

j_call: TRBJ2-1
clone_size: -
d_call: -
v_call: TRBV7-2
cdr3_nt: TGTGCCAGCAGCTTAGCGACCCTACCACGGGAGCAGTTCTTC
cdr3_aa: CASSLATLPREQFF

j_call: TRBJ2-2
clone_size: -
d_call: -
v_call: TRBV5-1
cdr3_nt: TGCGCCAGCAGCTTGGCCCCCCGGCCCACCGGGGAGCTGTTTTTT
cdr3_aa: CASSLAPRPTGELFF

j_call: TRBJ2-4
clone_size: few
d_call: TRBD1
v_call: TRBV7-2
cdr3_nt: TGTGCCAGCAGCTTGGATGGGACAGCCCAACAGTACTTC
cdr3_aa: CASSLDGTAQQYF

j_call: TRBJ2-3
clone_size: few
d_call: TRBD2
v_call: TRBV28
cdr3_nt: TGTGCCAGCAGTTTTTTTCGTAAGAGCGGGGGCACAGATACGCAGTATTTT
cdr3_aa: CASSFFRKSGGTDTQYF

j_call: TRBJ2-7
clone_size: many
d_call: TRBD2
v_call: TRBV29-1
cdr3_nt: TGCAGCGTTGCCCGTGGACTAGCGGGGGGTAGCGAGCAGTACTTC
cdr3_aa: CSVARGLAGGSEQYF

j_call: TRBJ2-3
clone_size: few
d_call: -
v_call: TRBV6-1
cdr3_nt: TGTGCCAGCAGCAACGGGGAAACAAGCACAGATACGCAGTATTTT
cdr3_aa: CASSNGETSTDTQYF

j_call: TRBJ2-1
clone_size: -
d_call: -
v_call: TRBV7-2
cdr3_nt: TGTGCCAGCAGCTTAGCGTTGGGCTGGAGGGGTCACTTTGATGAGCAGTTCTTC
cdr3_aa: CASSLALGWRGHFDEQFF

j_call: TRBJ2-7
clone_size: -
d_call: TRBD1
v_call: TRBV28
cdr3_nt: TGTGCCAGCAGTGGACAGGGGGCGGTGACCTGGGAGCAGTACTTC
cdr3_aa: CASSGQGAVTWEQYF